This T cell receptor beta chain was sequenced in a study of regulatory T cells in long-lasting Graves disease. Findings and caveats of the study: Persistent patients shared more public clonotypes (about 2,700) than newly diagnosed patients (about 970).

Looked up from germline, CDR1 is SGHRS and CDR2 is YFSETQ. The CDR3 has 15 residues. V shed 7 bases and J shed 0 bases, with 15 bases lying between them. The time point is: newly diagnosed GD, antithyroid drugs for less than 3 months. After RNA was extracted from PBMCs, the TCR library was made from it. Patients with Graves' disease were diagnosed by American Thyroid Association guidelines. There are a few counts of this clonotype. Its target is unknown. No conserved phenylalanine or tryptophan ends this CDR3, so it is likely a read error. Building of the TCR beta libraries involved iRepertoire HTBI primers and Arm-PCR of CDR3 regions. TCRdb analysed the multiplex PCR reads with MiXCR anew, one entry per CDR3 protein. The repertoire has 550,000 to 600,000 distinct CDR3 sequences, about 16% of them found once; the top ten carry about 11%. The same data also went into a second study, on T cells in Graves' hyperthyroidism and ophthalmopathy.

This chain connects TRBV5-1 to TRBJ2-3; D ambiguous. The material sequenced was peripheral blood mononuclear cells (PBMCs), taken at new diagnosis, from a patient treated with antithyroid drugs. The clonotype was recovered from a man between 18 and 35 years old with Graves disease. The CDR3 sequence: CASGVTATSTDTQYS. Here the CDR3 DNA reads TGCGCCAGCGGTGTCACGGCGACTAGCACAGATACGCAGTATTCT.